This entry is about one TCR beta chain. The antigen remains undetermined. The record originates from a study of cytomegalovirus exposure and HLA in healthy donors. TCRdb's copy holds only in-frame clones and misses some; the assay was immunoSEQ multiplex PCR. The table includes 250,000 to 300,000 clones, about 86% detected once. Looked up from germline, CDR1 is SGHTA and CDR2 is FQGNSA. With V trimmed by 10 bases and J by 3 bases, 10 bases remained unmatched. This CDR3 comprises 15 residues. Study results and limitations: TCR clusters originating in the first cohort tended to co-occur in the 120 validation repertoires, according to a later analysis. The study flagged some 170 TCR beta chains as cytomegalovirus-associated. Most TCR sequences proved rare, with some public TCRs found in many donors. A few chains tied to CMV proved CMV antigen-specific in vitro.

This rearrangement joins TRBV7-2 to TRBJ2-7, with 12 bases matching TRBD2. This clonotype originated in a woman younger than 35 in good health and CMV-seronegative. Material for sequencing was PBMCs. The DNA of the CDR3 is TGTGCCACCCTGCCCGGACTAGCGGGGCTCTACGAGCAGTACTTC. Amino acid sequence: CATLPGLAGLYEQYF.